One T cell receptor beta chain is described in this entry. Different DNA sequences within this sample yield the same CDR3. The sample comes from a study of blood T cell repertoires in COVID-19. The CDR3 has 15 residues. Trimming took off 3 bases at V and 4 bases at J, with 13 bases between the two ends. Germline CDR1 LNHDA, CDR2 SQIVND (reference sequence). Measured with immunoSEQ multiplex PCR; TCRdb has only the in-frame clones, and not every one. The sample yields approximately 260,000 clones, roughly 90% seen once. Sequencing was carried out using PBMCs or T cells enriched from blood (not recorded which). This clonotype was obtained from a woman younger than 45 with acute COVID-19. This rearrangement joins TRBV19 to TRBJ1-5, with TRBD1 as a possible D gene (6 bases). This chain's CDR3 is CASSIRGGTNQPQHF. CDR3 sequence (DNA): TGTGCCAGTAGTATTCGGGGAGGGACAAATCAGCCCCAGCATTTT.